This T cell receptor beta chain originates from a study of cytomegalovirus exposure and HLA in healthy donors. Overall study: An earlier analysis identified some 110 million unique TCR beta sequences in about 200 million T cells. Genetic ancestry analysis placed approximately 79% of the roughly 400 donors that were genotyped in the Caucasian-associated cluster. Broader study findings: Most of the TCR beta V segments (in an earlier analysis) were productive either about 90% or about 30% of the time.

With 60 Vbeta and 13 Jbeta primers, the PCR was carried out. This table comes from immunoSEQ multiplex PCR, and its TCRdb copy is limited to in-frame clones, with some not included. The table has some 170,000 clones, less than 80% seen once. Germline V lookup: CDR1 MNHNY, CDR2 SVGAGI (reference sequence). The CDR3 consists of 16 residues. V was clipped by 4 bases and J by 5 bases; unmatched bases: 12. Worth noting for this clone: Its cognate antigen is unknown. This CDR3 is also generated by other DNA sequences in the sample.

The sequence derives from a man in his forties in good health and CMV-seronegative. The rearrangement uses TRBV6-6 and TRBJ2-7, with 9 bases lining up with TRBD1. Sequencing input: PBMCs. The CDR3 DNA follows: TGTGCCAGCAGTTCCGCTGGGACAGGGAATGTCGACGAGCAGTACTTC. Translated: CASSSAGTGNVDEQYF.